One sample yielded the 32 T cell receptor beta chains listed below, sequenced in a study of control samples from healthy donors and cancer patients. Clones were sequenced by immunoSEQ multiplex PCR, and TCRdb holds only the in-frame ones, with some missing. The sample has about 50,000 clones, roughly 90% seen once; the top ten hold just under 40%. Sequencing was done on a sample of PBMCs. Receptors originate from a man over 45 with head and neck cancer.

This chain links TRBV29-1 with TRBJ2-7; 11 bases match TRBD1. V shed 4 bases, J shed 2 bases, and the junction held 4 bases outside the gene matches. The CDR3 runs to 14 residues. Looked up from germline, CDR1 is SQVTM and CDR2 is ANQGSEA. This CDR3 reads CSVVGTGGPYEQYF. CDR3 coding DNA: TGCAGCGTTGTCGGGACAGGGGGTCCCTACGAGCAGTACTTC.

The chain is built from TRBV10-3 and TRBJ2-3, with unresolved D. Trimming took off 0 bases at V and 0 bases at J, with 7 bases between the two ends. Looked up from germline, CDR1 is ENHRY and CDR2 is SYGVKD. The CDR3 totals 15 residues. The CDR3 DNA follows: TGTGCCATCAGTGAGTCTTTAGGGAGCACAGATACGCAGTATTTT. Protein sequence: CAISESLGSTDTQYF.

The chain is built from TRBV2 and TRBJ1-5; D may be TRBD1 (5 bases). Trimming shortened V by 6 bases and J by 6 bases, and 15 bases separated the two germline ends. In germline, CDR1 is SNHLY, CDR2 FYNNEI. The CDR3 runs 14 residues. CDR3 amino acids: CASRGTGTSQPQHF. CDR3 DNA sequence: TGTGCCAGCAGGGGTACAGGTACGAGTCAGCCCCAGCATTTT.

The V call is TRBV29-1, the J call TRBJ2-7; weak D call: TRBD1 (5 bases). This CDR3 region has 12 residues. The V and J ends lost 2 bases and 4 bases respectively, with 9 bases between them. Per germline, CDR1 SQVTM and CDR2 ANQGSEA. This CDR3 is CSVESGQYEQYF. As DNA, the CDR3 is TGCAGCGTTGAATCTGGACAATACGAGCAGTACTTC.

This chain connects TRBV7-8 to TRBJ2-1; D may match TRBD1 or TRBD2 (5 bases each). The germline gives CDR1 SGHVS, CDR2 FQNEAQ. V was clipped by 5 bases and J by 13 bases, with 21 bases between them. The CDR3 is 14 residues long. CDR3 nucleotide sequence: TGTGCCAGCAGCCTCCTCCGGGACCCAAGAAGACAGTTCTTC. As protein: CASSLLRDPRRQFF.

The chain is built from TRBV4-2 and TRBJ2-4; D tentatively fits TRBD1 or TRBD2 (5 bases each). V was pared by 1 base and J by 1 base, with 8 bases between. Germline V gene data show CDR1 as LGHNA and CDR2 as YNFKEQ. The CDR3 length is 15 residues. The CDR3 DNA reads as TGTGCCAGCAGCCAAGTGGGGGAGGCCAAAAACATTCAGTACTTC. Translation gives CASSQVGEAKNIQYF.

This rearrangement joins TRBV19 to TRBJ2-2, with D uncertain. There are 15 residues in the CDR3. The germline V and J ends were trimmed by 9 bases and 4 bases, with 18 bases remaining between them. CDR1 LNHDA and CDR2 SQIVND come from the germline V gene (reference sequence). CDR3 bases: TGTGCCAGCTCGGTCCTGGGAAGGTTCACCGGGGAGCTGTTTTTT. Translated: CASSVLGRFTGELFF.

The rearrangement uses TRBV4-3 and TRBJ1-2; D is unresolved. Germline V CDR1 and CDR2: LGHNA, YSLEER. This CDR3 region has 15 residues. V lost 5 bases and J 5 bases, leaving 18 bases between the germline ends. The CDR3 bases are TGCGCCAGCAGCATACGCCTGACAACTGAATATGGCTACACCTTC. This sequence encodes CASSIRLTTEYGYTF.

The chain joins TRBV5-1 to TRBJ2-1; 10 bases align to TRBD1. Germline V gene lookup returns CDR1 SGHRS and CDR2 YFSETQ. J lost 8 bases, V lost 0 bases, and 8 bases had no gene match. The CDR3 has 16 amino acids. CDR3 sequence: CASSLGQGATNDEQFF. CDR3 nucleotide sequence: TGCGCCAGCAGCTTGGGACAGGGGGCGACAAACGATGAGCAGTTCTTC.

This chain joins TRBV3-1 (or the pseudogene TRBV3-2) and TRBJ1-6, with D uncertain. CDR3 length: 14 amino acids. CDR1 LGHDT and CDR2 YNNKEL come from the germline V gene (reference sequence). Between the trimmed V and J ends, which lost 2 bases and 6 bases, there was a span of 8 bases. CDR3 amino acids: CASSQRLSNSPLHF. The CDR3 region has the DNA TGTGCCAGCAGCCAAAGGTTAAGTAATTCACCCCTCCACTTT.

V is TRBV7-9 and J is TRBJ2-1; D possibly corresponds to TRBD1 (6 bases). Trimming left V 5 bases short and J 10 bases short, with 12 bases between. The length of the CDR3 is 12 residues. CDR1 and CDR2 (germline): SEHNR, FQNEAQ (reference sequence). Here the CDR3 DNA reads TGTGCCAGCAGCGGCCCCGGGACAGAGCAGTTCTTC. It codes for CASSGPGTEQFF.

The CDR3 loop reads CASSYSIMSETQYF. The CDR3 DNA is TGTGCCAGCAGTTACTCGATTATGTCGGAGACCCAGTACTTC. The V and J genes are TRBV6-2 or TRBV6-3 and TRBJ2-5; D uncertain. The V gene lost 0 bases and the J gene lost 5 bases, with 10 bases spanning the gap. Per germline, CDR1 MNHEY and CDR2 SVGEGT. There are 14 residues in the CDR3.

The gene calls are TRBV28 and TRBJ2-7; D may be TRBD2 (6 bases). Germline V gives CDR1 MDHEN, CDR2 SYDVKM. The V end lost 3 bases, the J end lost 6 bases, and 9 bases lay between the germline ends. This CDR3 contains 12 residues. The CDR3 DNA is TGTGCCAGCAGTTTTGGGGACTTCGAGCAGTACTTC. Encoded protein: CASSFGDFEQYF.

This clone was found once. This CDR3 is CASRPSGRENTEAFF. The CDR3 DNA follows: TGTGCCAGCAGACCTTCCGGACGGGAAAACACTGAAGCTTTCTTT. The V and J genes are TRBV6-5 and TRBJ1-1; D not resolved. The V gene's germline CDR1 is MNHEY and CDR2 SVGAGI. The CDR3 totals 15 residues. V dropped 6 bases and J dropped 2 bases, with 16 bases sitting between them.

This chain links TRBV19 with TRBJ2-5, with 12 bases identical to TRBD1. From germline, CDR1 is LNHDA and CDR2 SQIVND (reference sequence). V lost 5 bases and J lost 5; bases outside the gene matches: 9. The CDR3 runs to 16 residues. The CDR3 loop reads CASSATGQGARETQYF. CDR3 DNA: TGTGCCAGTAGTGCCACGGGACAGGGGGCCCGGGAGACCCAGTACTTC.

This rearrangement joins TRBV6-2 or TRBV6-3 to TRBJ1-1; no clear D gene. Germline V lookup: CDR1 MNHEY, CDR2 SVGEGT. V lost 0 bases and J 2 bases, leaving 4 bases between the germline ends. This CDR3 spans 13 amino acids. In DNA, the CDR3 is TGTGCCAGCAGTTACTCGGACAACACTGAAGCTTTCTTT. Protein: CASSYSDNTEAFF.

This clone was recorded once. In nucleotides, the CDR3 is TGTGCCAGCAAGGGACTAGCGGGGGGCAGGAATGAGCAGTTCTTC. Translating gives CASKGLAGGRNEQFF. The chain joins TRBV28 to TRBJ2-1; 15 positions agree with TRBD2. The CDR3 extends over 15 amino acids. The V gene's germline CDR1 is MDHEN and CDR2 SYDVKM. Trimming took 7 bases from V and 7 from J; bases not matched to a gene: 5. The whole variable domain, remainder taken from reference TRBV28 and TRBJ2-1, is DVKVTQSSRYLVKRTGEKVFLECVQDMDHENMFWYRQDPGLGLRLIYFSYDVKMKEKGDIPEGYSVSREKKERFSLILESASTNQTSMYLCASKGLAGGRNEQFFGPGTRLTVL.

The chain joins TRBV6-4 to TRBJ1-3, with D possibly being TRBD1 (6 bases). The length of the CDR3 is 14 residues. In germline, CDR1 is MRHNA, CDR2 SNTAGT. V was pared by 3 bases and J by 0 bases, with 6 bases between. The CDR3: CASSETGSGNTIYF. The CDR3 coding sequence is TGTGCCAGCAGTGAGACAGGCTCTGGAAACACCATATATTTT.

The J gene is TRBJ1-2, the V gene TRBV7-2; 9 bases are a match to TRBD1. CDR1 is SGHTA and CDR2 is FQGNSA in the germline V gene. The CDR3 has 15 amino acids. V shed 5 bases, J shed 8 bases, and the junction held 12 bases outside the gene matches. In nucleotides, the CDR3 is TGTGCCAGCAGCCTCAGCCCACAGGGGGCGTTGGGCTACACCTTC. Translation: CASSLSPQGALGYTF.

V is TRBV19 and J is TRBJ2-5, with 12 bases aligning to TRBD2. CDR3 length: 17 amino acids. Per the germline V gene, CDR1 is LNHDA and CDR2 is SQIVND (reference sequence). The V gene end was trimmed by 3 bases and the J gene end by 0 bases; junction bases not matched to a gene: 5. The CDR3 sequence: CASSMGTSGPYQETQYF. The CDR3 coding sequence is TGTGCCAGTAGTATGGGGACTAGCGGGCCGTACCAAGAGACCCAGTACTTC.

The V gene is TRBV5-1, the J gene TRBJ2-7; TRBD1 is a possible D gene (6 bases). The V gene's germline CDR1 is SGHRS and CDR2 YFSETQ. The CDR3 runs 13 residues. V dropped 8 bases and J dropped 5 bases, with 17 bases sitting between them. The CDR3 is CASGGAGVNEQYF. The CDR3 bases are TGCGCCAGTGGTGGAGCAGGGGTTAACGAGCAGTACTTC.

This clone was seen only a few times. The chain links TRBV30 to TRBJ1-2; 8 bases fit TRBD1. J lost 4 bases, V lost 8 bases, and 9 bases had no gene match. The CDR3 sequence is 13 residues long. Germline V gives CDR1 GTSNPN, CDR2 SVGIG (reference sequence). CDR3 sequence: CAGRTGMIYGYTF. CDR3 DNA sequence: TGTGCCGGTAGGACAGGGATGATCTATGGCTACACCTTC.

The chain uses TRBV19 and TRBJ2-5, with 10 positions matching TRBD2. Germline V gene lookup returns CDR1 LNHDA and CDR2 SQIVND (reference sequence). The CDR3 totals 17 residues. V shed 4 bases, J shed 2 bases, and the junction held 10 bases outside the gene matches. DNA of the CDR3: TGTGCCAGTAGTAGCACGCTCGGACTAGCGGAGCAAGAGACCCAGTACTTC. Translation: CASSSTLGLAEQETQYF.

The gene calls are TRBV19 and TRBJ1-1; D perhaps matches TRBD1 (5 bases). This CDR3 has 14 amino acids. Per the germline V gene, CDR1 is LNHDA and CDR2 is SQIVND (reference sequence). Trimming removed 6 bases from V and 0 bases from J, with 11 bases in between. The CDR3: CASSLGRLNTEAFF. The CDR3 DNA follows: TGTGCCAGTAGCCTGGGACGGCTGAACACTGAAGCTTTCTTT.

A word on this clone: Here the CDR3 omits its conserved ending phenylalanine or tryptophan, so a read error is the likely source. The limits of the CDR3 on the DNA are not certain, so only TCRdb's listed CDR3 is given. The chain is built from TRBV6-5 and TRBJ1-3; the table gives TRBD1 as D, unverified against the DNA. The V gene's germline CDR1 is MNHEY and CDR2 SVGAGI. The CDR3 is 14 amino acids in total, end residues counted. The CDR3 loop reads CASKDRGRWNLFWT.

This chain uses TRBV7-2 with TRBJ2-3; D unresolved. Trimming left V 10 bases short and J 1 base short, with 6 bases between. CDR1 and CDR2 from the germline V gene are SGHTA and FQGNSA. The CDR3 runs to 11 residues. CDR3 bases: TGTGCCACCTCTCGCACAGATACGCAGTATTTT. It codes for CATSRTDTQYF. Full variable domain (rest looked up from reference TRBV7-2 and TRBJ2-3): GAGVSQSPSNKVTEKGKDVELRCDPISGHTALYWYRQSLGQGLEFLIYFQGNSAPDKSGLPSDRFSAERTGGSVSTLTIQRTQQEDSAVYLCATSRTDTQYFGPGTRLTVL.

The CDR3 reads CASSQSSAAGVNEQYF. CDR3 sequence (DNA): TGCGCCAGCAGCCAATCTTCTGCAGCGGGGGTCAACGAGCAGTACTTC. This sequence joins TRBV4-1 and TRBJ2-7; TRBD2 aligns across 8 bases. The CDR3 length is 16 residues. V trimming: 2 bases; J trimming: 5 bases; junction bases outside the gene matches: 11. Per the germline V gene, CDR1 is MGHRA and CDR2 is YSYEKL.

The count of this clone is one. The chain employs TRBV28 and TRBJ2-3; D is undetermined. Germline V gives CDR1 MDHEN, CDR2 SYDVKM. V lost 1 base and J lost 5, with 16 bases in between. This CDR3 spans 16 amino acids. The CDR3 region is CASSLFPLWDEDTQYF. The CDR3 nucleotides are TGTGCCAGCAGTTTATTTCCCCTATGGGATGAAGATACGCAGTATTTT.

This chain's CDR3 is CSVVKPTEEAFF. DNA for the CDR3: TGCAGCGTTGTTAAGCCGACGGAGGAAGCTTTCTTT. The chain is built from TRBV29-1 and TRBJ1-1; D gene unclear. The CDR3 sequence is 12 residues long. V lost 4 bases and J 8 bases, leaving 14 bases between the germline ends. Per germline, CDR1 SQVTM and CDR2 ANQGSEA.

The rearrangement uses TRBV28 and TRBJ1-4; a weak D match, TRBD1 (5 bases). The V gene lost 1 base and the J gene lost 0 bases, with 12 bases spanning the gap. CDR1 is MDHEN and CDR2 is SYDVKM in the germline V gene. CDR3 length: 17 residues. The chain's CDR3 is CASSLSGSLATNEKLFF. Written as DNA, the CDR3 is TGTGCCAGCAGTTTATCAGGGTCGTTGGCAACTAATGAAAAACTGTTTTTT.

The CDR3 DNA reads as TGTGCCAGCAGGACGGGACTAGCGAGCGGCCATGAGCAGTTCTTC. Protein product: CASRTGLASGHEQFF. This chain joins TRBV7-9 and TRBJ2-1; 10 nucleotides line up with TRBD2. Germline loops: CDR1 SEHNR, CDR2 FQNEAQ (reference sequence). The CDR3 consists of 15 residues. The J segment lost 8 bases and the V segment lost 6 bases, leaving 10 bases of the junction unmatched.

CDR3 residues: CASSPSPGTEQYF. CDR3 sequence (DNA): TGTGCCAGCTCACCAAGCCCGGGGACCGAGCAGTACTTC. V usage is TRBV18 and J usage is TRBJ2-7; either TRBD1 or TRBD2 may fit D (5 bases each). V lost 2 bases and J 6 bases, leaving 11 bases between the germline ends. Germline V gene lookup returns CDR1 KGHSH and CDR2 LQKENI. The CDR3 runs 13 residues.